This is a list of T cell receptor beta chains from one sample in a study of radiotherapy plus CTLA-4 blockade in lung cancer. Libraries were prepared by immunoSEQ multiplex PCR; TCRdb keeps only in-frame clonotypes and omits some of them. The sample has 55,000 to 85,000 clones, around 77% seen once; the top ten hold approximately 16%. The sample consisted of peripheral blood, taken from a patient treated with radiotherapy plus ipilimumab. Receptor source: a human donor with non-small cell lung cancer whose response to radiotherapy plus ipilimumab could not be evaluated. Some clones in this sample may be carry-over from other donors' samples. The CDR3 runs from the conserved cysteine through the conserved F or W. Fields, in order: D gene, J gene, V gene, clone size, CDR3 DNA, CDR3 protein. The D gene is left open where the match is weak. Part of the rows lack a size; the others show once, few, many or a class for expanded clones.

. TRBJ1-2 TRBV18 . TGTGCCAGCTCCACTCGACAGGAGGATGGCTACACCTTC CASSTRQEDGYTF
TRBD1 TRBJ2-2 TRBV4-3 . TGCGCCAGCAGCCAAGAAGGGACAGGGGACACCGGGGAGCTGTTTTTT CASSQEGTGDTGELFF
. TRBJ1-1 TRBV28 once TGTGCCAGCAGTTTCGGGAACACTGAAGCTTTCTTT CASSFGNTEAFF
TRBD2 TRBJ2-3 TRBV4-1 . TGCGCCAGCAGCCAGGCCCTGACTAGCGGGGCTCTCACAGATACGCAGTATTTT CASSQALTSGALTDTQYF
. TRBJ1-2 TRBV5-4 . TGTGCCAGCAGCCTACGTGGAGACGGAGGCTACACCTTC CASSLRGDGGYTF
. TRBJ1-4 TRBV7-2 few TGTGCCAGCAGCTTTCTACCCGGACAGCGTAATGAAAAACTGTTTTTT CASSFLPGQRNEKLFF
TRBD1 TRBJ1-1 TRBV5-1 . TGCGCCAGCAGCTTGGCGGGGACAGGCCTGAACACTGAAGCTTTCTTT CASSLAGTGLNTEAFF
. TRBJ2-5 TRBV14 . TGTGCCAGCAGCCCCAAGGACAGTCAGACCCAGTACTTC CASSPKDSQTQYF
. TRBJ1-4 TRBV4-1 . TGCGCCAGCAGCCAAGATCCCAGGGTAGTTGAAAAACTGTTTTTT CASSQDPRVVEKLFF
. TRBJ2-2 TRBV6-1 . TGTGCCAGCAGTGTCCTAGGGACATTGAACACCGGGGAGCTGTTTTTT CASSVLGTLNTGELFF
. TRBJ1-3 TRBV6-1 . TGTGCCAGCAGAGGGCGGGGAGGGGGCACCATATATTTT CASRGRGGGTIYF
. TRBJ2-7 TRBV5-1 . TGCGCCAGCAGTCTGACACATTCCTACGAGCAGTACTTC CASSLTHSYEQYF
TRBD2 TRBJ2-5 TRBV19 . TGTGCCAGTAGAGGCGGGGGGGCCGTTGAGACCCAGTACTTC CASRGGGAVETQYF
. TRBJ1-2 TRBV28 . TGTGCCAGCAGTGACGATCCCGGGCGGGATGGCTACACCTTC CASSDDPGRDGYTF
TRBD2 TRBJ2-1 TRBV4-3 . TGCGCCAGCAGCCAGCAACCTAGCGGGGGATACAATGAGCAGTTCTTC CASSQQPSGGYNEQFF
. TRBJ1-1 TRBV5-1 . TGCGCCAGCAGCTTGTCTGGAGGAGGGCACACTGAAGCTTTCTTT CASSLSGGGHTEAFF
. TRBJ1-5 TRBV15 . TGTGCCACCAGCGGCGGGGGGGGCGACAGCTCTTGGCCCCAGCATTTT CATSGGGGDSSWPQHF
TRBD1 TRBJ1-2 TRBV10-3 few TGTGCCATCAGCCTCCGGGACAGCAGTGGCTACACCTTC CAISLRDSSGYTF
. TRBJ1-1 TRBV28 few TGTGCCAGCAGCCCCTGGGGAGAGAACACTGAAGCTTTCTTT CASSPWGENTEAFF
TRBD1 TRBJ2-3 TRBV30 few TGTGCCTGGACCCCCAGGACAGGGGTTACAGATACGCAGTATTTT CAWTPRTGVTDTQYF
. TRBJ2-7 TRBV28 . TGTGCCAGCAGCCTACAGGGATTATCCTACGAGCAGTACTTC CASSLQGLSYEQYF
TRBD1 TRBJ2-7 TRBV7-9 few TGCGCCAGCAGCCAACGGGACAGTCGTTTGGGCGAGCAGTACTTC CASSQRDSRLGEQYF
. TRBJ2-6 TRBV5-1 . TGCGCCAGCAGCTTGGGTCCGGGCTCTGGGGCCAACGTCCTGACTTTC CASSLGPGSGANVLTF
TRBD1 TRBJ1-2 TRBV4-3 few TGCGCCAGCAGCCCTCGGACAGGGGAGGGCTATGGCTACACCTTC CASSPRTGEGYGYTF
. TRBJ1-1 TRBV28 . TGTGCCAGCAGGCCTCAGGGAGGGACTGAAGCTTTCTTT CASRPQGGTEAFF
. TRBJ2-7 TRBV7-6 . TGTGCCAGCAGCCCGGACCGGGAAAGAGGACAGTACTTC CASSPDRERGQYF
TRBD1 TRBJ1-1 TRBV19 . TGTGCCAGTAGCCCTCAACAGGGGGCGGGAACTGAAGCTTTCTTT CASSPQQGAGTEAFF
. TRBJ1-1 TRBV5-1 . TGCGCCAGCAGCCCCTACTACAGGGATAAAGCTTTCTTT CASSPYYRDKAFF
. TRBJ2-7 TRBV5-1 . TGCGCCAGCAGCTTGGGCGGCAGCGTGTTCTATAACTACGAGCAGTACTTC CASSLGGSVFYNYEQYF
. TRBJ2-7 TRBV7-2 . TGTGCCAGCAGCTTAGGAGTCCCACCCGAGCAGTACTTC CASSLGVPPEQYF
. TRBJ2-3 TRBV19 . TGTGCCAGTAGTATAATGGCCGCAGATACGCAGTATTTT CASSIMAADTQYF
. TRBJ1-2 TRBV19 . TGTGCCAGTAGTCCCGACAGGACCACCGGCTATGGCTACACCTTC CASSPDRTTGYGYTF
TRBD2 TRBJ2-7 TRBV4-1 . TGCGCCAGCAGCCAAGAAGGATGGCGGGGGGTAACCTACGAGCAGTACTTC CASSQEGWRGVTYEQYF
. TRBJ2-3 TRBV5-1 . TGCGCCAGCAGCCTATTTCCCACAGATACGCAGTATTTT CASSLFPTDTQYF
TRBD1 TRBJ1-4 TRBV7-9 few TGTGCCAGCAGCTTAGCTCCACAGGGGCCAACTAATGAAAAACTGTTTTTT CASSLAPQGPTNEKLFF
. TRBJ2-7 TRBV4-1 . TGCGCCAGCAGCCAAGATGACGGAGACTACGAGCAGTACTTC CASSQDDGDYEQYF
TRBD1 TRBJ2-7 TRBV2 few TGTGCCAGCAGCCGGGACAGCGTTCCGGGACAGTACTTC CASSRDSVPGQYF
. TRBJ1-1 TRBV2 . TGTGCCAGCAGTCGGACAGACCTAACCTTGAACACTGAAGCTTTCTTT CASSRTDLTLNTEAFF